Below are 5 T cell receptor beta chains sequenced from a single sample in a study of beta chain features in type 1 diabetes. General observations from the study: TCRB CDR3 length was moderately but significantly reduced in all four CD4+ subsets of Type 1 diabetes patients.

Their antigens are not known. cDNA synthesis used the whole RNA isolate, giving expressed TCRB sequences. Clones were read by immunoSEQ multiplex PCR, and TCRdb kept only the in-frame ones, dropping some. The sample lists 200,000 to 300,000 clones, 20% occurring once. Sequences were obtained from naive CD4+ T cells from blood. These receptors were obtained from a woman between 40 and 50 years old with type 1 diabetes.

The gene calls are TRBV19 and TRBJ1-3, with unresolved D. CDR1 is LNHDA, CDR2 SQIVND, per germline (reference sequence). V was trimmed by 6 bases and J by 0 bases, leaving 9 bases between them. This CDR3 comprises 14 residues. This chain's CDR3 is CASSQDNSGNTIYF. The DNA for the CDR3 is TGTGCCAGTAGCCAAGACAACTCTGGAAACACCATATATTTT.

This clone was observed a few times. The chain couples TRBV30 to TRBJ1-1, with 10 bases identical to TRBD1. From germline, CDR1 is GTSNPN and CDR2 SVGIG (reference sequence). With V trimmed by 5 bases and J by 5 bases, 5 bases remained unmatched. This CDR3 contains 13 residues. CDR3 residues: CAWLGQGVTEAFF. In DNA form, the CDR3 reads TGTGCCTGGCTTGGACAGGGGGTAACTGAAGCTTTCTTT.

The chain carries TRBV4-3 and TRBJ1-4; D possibly corresponds to TRBD1 (5 bases). The CDR3 spans 16 residues. V was cut by 1 base and J by 0 bases, with 9 bases left in between. Germline loops: CDR1 LGHNA, CDR2 YSLEER. CDR3 sequence (DNA): TGCGCCAGCAGCCAAGTGGGGCGAGCAACTAATGAAAAACTGTTTTTT. Translated, it gives CASSQVGRATNEKLFF.

The chain is built from TRBV5-6 and TRBJ2-5; D perhaps matches TRBD1 (5 bases). This CDR3 has 16 residues. The V end lost 1 base, the J end lost 5 bases, and 18 bases lay between the germline ends. Per germline, CDR1 SGHDT and CDR2 YYEEEE. This CDR3 reads CASSLIKHLGAETQYF. DNA for the CDR3: TGTGCCAGCAGCTTGATTAAACACCTTGGGGCGGAGACCCAGTACTTC.

This clone was recorded a few times. The rearrangement links TRBV5-1 to TRBJ2-7, with 7 nucleotides matching TRBD1. V lost 4 bases to trimming and J lost 6 bases; unmatched junction nucleotides: 4. Germline assignment: CDR1 SGHRS and CDR2 YFSETQ. The CDR3 runs 12 residues. CDR3 nucleotides: TGCGCCAGCAGCCGGGACAGTGTCGAGCAGTACTTC. It yields the protein CASSRDSVEQYF.